The table lists the clone carrying this T cell receptor beta chain with a count of one. The CDR3 has 16 residues. From germline, CDR1 is LNHDA and CDR2 SQIVND (reference sequence). This specimen belongs to a study of blood T cells in healthy people across ages. A second PCR of 7 to 11 cycles used a sample-barcoded 5' primer and a J-beta primer mix. TCRdb independently ran MiXCR on the 5' RACE reads; one entry per CDR3 protein. The sample holds hundreds of thousands of distinct CDR3 sequences; roughly 24% are singletons and the top ten take less than 3.5%. This sample was also put to use in a study of T cells of mothers and their children.

The receptor comes from a boy aged 10-17 years in good health. Sequenced sample: blood. The V call is TRBV19, the J call TRBJ2-5; 9 bases line up with TRBD1. The DNA end lines up better with TRBJ2-1; the J call may be wrong. CDR3 residues: CASSTGQGPSYNEQFF. The CDR3 DNA reads TGTGCCAGTAGTACTGGACAGGGGCCCTCCTACAATGAGCAGTTCTTC.